A single count supports the clone carrying this TCR beta chain. The antigen is not known. Method: immunoSEQ multiplex PCR; TCRdb's copy keeps in-frame clones and lacks some. The data contain nearly 100,000 clones, over 75% of them singletons. The sample is drawn from a study of graft-versus-host responses after intestinal transplantation. In the study overall: Uniformly, recipients were administered anti-thymocyte globulin induction with subsequent tacrolimus and steroids for two to three years. Whole-study results and caveats: Ileal or blood samples showed some GvH clones first, and such clones were also found in recipient marrow. An association linked early post-transplant HvG declines with peak circulating GvH clone levels.

V shed 3 bases and J 0 bases; nucleotides not matched to a gene: 2. Germline loops: CDR1 MGHRA, CDR2 YSYEKL. The CDR3 totals 15 residues. V usage is TRBV4-1 and J usage is TRBJ1-3, with 7 nucleotides matching TRBD1. Sample: PBMCs, taken 453 days after intestinal transplant. This receptor was taken from a human patient who received an intestinal transplant, so some T cells may come from the graft donor. CDR3 residues: CASSHPGGSGNTIYF. CDR3 DNA sequence: TGCGCCAGCAGCCACCCAGGGGGCTCTGGAAACACCATATATTTT.